A selection of T cell receptor beta chains follows, all from one sample in a study of shared clonotypes between healthy human individuals. Clones were read by immunoSEQ multiplex PCR, and TCRdb kept only the in-frame ones, dropping some. The table has some 480,000 clones, around 80% seen once. The sequenced material came from PBMCs. All receptors come from a middle-aged woman in good health. Some clones in this sample may be carry-over from other donors' samples. Each CDR3 is given with its conserved first and last residue. A D gene is named only where the DNA matches it firmly. Only some rows state a clone size, as once, few, many or a class for expanded clones.

abundance	j_gene	d_gene	v_gene	CDR3aa	CDR3nt
NA	TRBJ2-7	NA	TRBV11-2	CASSLDGSGRGEQYF	TGTGCCAGCAGCTTAGATGGGTCGGGACGGGGCGAGCAGTACTTC
NA	TRBJ1-6	NA	TRBV7-3	CASSKDGNSPLHF	TGTGCCAGCAGCAAAGACGGAAATTCACCCCTCCACTTT
NA	TRBJ1-2	NA	TRBV7-3	CASSLAPGNYGYTF	TGTGCCAGCAGCTTAGCTCCAGGGAACTATGGCTACACCTTC
NA	TRBJ2-7	TRBD2	TRBV30	CAWSHGLAGGYGEQYF	TGTGCCTGGAGTCACGGACTAGCGGGAGGGTACGGCGAGCAGTACTTC
NA	TRBJ2-1	TRBD1	TRBV7-8	CASIDWDRLNEQFF	TGTGCCAGCATCGACTGGGACAGACTCAATGAGCAGTTCTTC
NA	TRBJ2-5	NA	TRBV2	CASSVVGETQYF	TGTGCCAGCAGTGTTGTCGGTGAGACCCAGTACTTC
NA	TRBJ1-2	NA	TRBV19	CASSREYYGYTF	TGTGCCAGTAGTAGGGAGTACTATGGCTACACCTTC
NA	TRBJ1-2	TRBD1	TRBV5-4	CASSFSGTASYGYTF	TGTGCCAGCAGCTTCTCCGGGACAGCATCCTATGGCTACACCTTC
NA	TRBJ1-5	TRBD1	TRBV28	CASSRQGPNQPQHF	TGTGCCAGCAGTAGACAGGGCCCTAATCAGCCCCAGCATTTT
NA	TRBJ2-6	NA	TRBV5-1	CASSSVSGANVLTF	TGCGCCAGCAGCTCGGTCTCTGGGGCCAACGTCCTGACTTTC
NA	TRBJ2-1	NA	TRBV10-3	CAISASPSYNEQFF	TGTGCCATCTCGGCAAGCCCTTCCTACAATGAGCAGTTCTTC
NA	TRBJ2-7	NA	TRBV27	CASSLFSGGEQYF	TGTGCCAGCAGTTTATTTTCGGGTGGCGAGCAGTACTTC
once	TRBJ2-5	TRBD2	TRBV14	CASSQRLANQETQYF	TGTGCCAGCAGCCAACGACTAGCGAATCAAGAGACCCAGTACTTC
NA	TRBJ2-3	TRBD2	TRBV5-4	CASSLALSGDTDTQYF	TGTGCCAGCAGCTTGGCCCTGAGCGGGGACACAGATACGCAGTATTTT
NA	TRBJ2-2	TRBD2	TRBV9	CASSARTSGSGTGELFF	TGTGCCAGCAGCGCGCGTACTAGCGGGAGTGGGACCGGGGAGCTGTTTTTT
NA	TRBJ2-1	TRBD1	TRBV2	CASRKQGFTYNEQFF	TGTGCCAGCAGAAAACAGGGGTTCACCTACAATGAGCAGTTCTTC
NA	TRBJ2-7	TRBD2	TRBV25-1	CASSAGGDEQYF	TGTGCCAGCAGTGCCGGGGGGGACGAGCAGTACTTC
NA	TRBJ2-1	TRBD1	TRBV5-1	CASSPSTGGENEQFF	TGCGCCAGCAGCCCCTCGACAGGGGGCGAAAATGAGCAGTTCTTC
NA	TRBJ1-1	TRBD1	TRBV2	CASSARQGENTEAFF	TGTGCCAGCAGTGCTAGACAGGGAGAGAACACTGAAGCTTTCTTT
NA	TRBJ2-7	NA	TRBV5-6	CASSLAGAFSYEQYF	TGTGCCAGCAGCTTGGCCGGGGCCTTTTCCTACGAGCAGTACTTC
NA	TRBJ2-1	TRBD2	TRBV2	CASSDPGLADRGSYNEQFF	TGTGCCAGCAGTGATCCGGGACTAGCGGACCGGGGCTCCTACAATGAGCAGTTCTTC
NA	TRBJ2-7	NA	TRBV4-1	CASSATRVRRDEQYF	TGCGCCAGCAGCGCCACCCGGGTCCGTAGGGACGAGCAGTACTTC
NA	TRBJ1-2	TRBD1	TRBV18	CASSPASADRNYGYTF	TGTGCCAGCTCACCTGCCTCTGCGGACAGGAACTATGGCTACACCTTC
NA	TRBJ2-7	TRBD2	TRBV7-3	CASSPSGLAGMEQYF	TGTGCCAGCAGCCCCTCGGGACTAGCGGGAATGGAGCAGTACTTC
NA	TRBJ2-7	TRBD2	TRBV2	CASTSGRGSYEQYF	TGTGCCAGCACTAGCGGGAGGGGCTCCTACGAGCAGTACTTC
NA	TRBJ2-7	NA	TRBV4-1	CASSHPGRTKKGEQYF	TGCGCCAGCAGCCATCCCGGGCGGACTAAAAAAGGCGAGCAGTACTTC
NA	TRBJ1-4	TRBD1	TRBV27	CASSLTGGFEKLFF	TGTGCCAGCAGTTTGACAGGGGGTTTTGAAAAACTGTTTTTT
NA	TRBJ1-4	TRBD1	TRBV25-1	CASSELGRGTGDRKTVF	TGTGCCAGCAGTGAATTAGGGCGAGGGACAGGAGATAGAAAAACTGTTTTT
NA	TRBJ2-1	NA	TRBV15	CATSRDPSSPTSYNEQFF	TGTGCCACCAGCAGAGATCCCTCCAGTCCTACCTCCTACAATGAGCAGTTCTTC
many	TRBJ2-7	NA	TRBV11-1	CASSLDKYEQYF	TGTGCCAGCAGCTTAGACAAATACGAGCAGTACTTC
NA	TRBJ2-1	TRBD2	TRBV5-1	CASSWGVAGVWDEQFF	TGCGCCAGCAGCTGGGGGGTCGCGGGAGTTTGGGATGAGCAGTTCTTC
NA	TRBJ2-2	NA	TRBV7-8	CTSSLAMNTGELFF	TGTACCAGCAGCTTAGCGATGAACACCGGGGAGCTGTTTTTT
once	TRBJ1-2	NA	TRBV5-5	CASSLDVYGYTF	TGTGCCAGCAGCTTGGACGTATATGGCTACACCTTC
NA	TRBJ1-2	NA	TRBV6-5	CASSYSGMRYTF	TGTGCCAGCAGTTACTCAGGGATGCGCTACACCTTC
NA	TRBJ2-3	TRBD1	TRBV10-3	CAISLTGSTDTQYF	TGTGCCATCAGCCTGACAGGGAGCACAGATACGCAGTATTTT
NA	TRBJ2-3	TRBD2	TRBV5-1	CASSKDSGTPTDTQYF	TGCGCCAGCAGCAAGGATAGCGGGACCCCCACAGATACGCAGTATTTT
once	TRBJ2-7	TRBD1	TRBV29-1	CSDDPWDSLYEQYF	TGCAGCGACGACCCCTGGGACAGTCTGTACGAGCAGTACTTC
NA	TRBJ2-4	NA	TRBV28	CASSLRDIKNIQYF	TGTGCCAGCAGTTTGAGGGACATCAAAAACATTCAGTACTTC
many	TRBJ2-7	NA	TRBV5-1	CASSLFGEAGEQYF	TGCGCCAGCAGCTTGTTCGGGGAGGCGGGCGAGCAGTACTTC
NA	TRBJ2-5	NA	TRBV7-3	CASSLGNRDLQETQYF	TGTGCCAGCAGCTTAGGAAACCGGGACTTACAAGAGACCCAGTACTTC
NA	TRBJ2-5	TRBD1	TRBV10-2	CASSEFRDRGLETQYF	TGCGCCAGCAGTGAGTTCCGGGACAGGGGGCTTGAGACCCAGTACTTC
NA	TRBJ1-1	NA	TRBV2	CASGRTNTEAFF	TGTGCCAGCGGGAGGACGAACACTGAAGCTTTCTTT
NA	TRBJ2-5	TRBD1	TRBV28	CASSEPSLTGKRGTQYF	TGTGCCAGCAGTGAACCAAGCCTGACAGGGAAACGTGGGACCCAGTACTTC
NA	TRBJ2-7	TRBD2	TRBV16	CASSQGSGRAHEQYF	TGTGCCAGCAGCCAAGGTAGCGGGAGGGCCCACGAGCAGTACTTC
few	TRBJ2-7	NA	TRBV27	CASSPFTGRPYEQYF	TGTGCCAGCAGTCCATTCACAGGGAGACCCTACGAGCAGTACTTC
NA	TRBJ2-3	TRBD1	TRBV7-6	CASSFDDRADTQYF	TGTGCCAGCAGCTTCGATGACAGGGCCGATACGCAGTATTTT
NA	TRBJ1-5	NA	TRBV30	CAWGGPNQPQHF	TGTGCCTGGGGGGGCCCCAATCAGCCCCAGCATTTT
NA	TRBJ2-1	TRBD1	TRBV11-2	CASSALARDRYNEQFF	TGTGCCAGCAGCGCGCTGGCCCGGGACAGATACAATGAGCAGTTCTTC
once	TRBJ1-5	NA	TRBV19	CASTNPPAPQHF	TGTGCCAGTACCAACCCCCCGGCGCCCCAGCATTTT
NA	TRBJ2-1	NA	TRBV7-2	CASSLAQTYNEQFF	TGTGCCAGCAGCTTGGCGCAGACCTACAATGAGCAGTTCTTC